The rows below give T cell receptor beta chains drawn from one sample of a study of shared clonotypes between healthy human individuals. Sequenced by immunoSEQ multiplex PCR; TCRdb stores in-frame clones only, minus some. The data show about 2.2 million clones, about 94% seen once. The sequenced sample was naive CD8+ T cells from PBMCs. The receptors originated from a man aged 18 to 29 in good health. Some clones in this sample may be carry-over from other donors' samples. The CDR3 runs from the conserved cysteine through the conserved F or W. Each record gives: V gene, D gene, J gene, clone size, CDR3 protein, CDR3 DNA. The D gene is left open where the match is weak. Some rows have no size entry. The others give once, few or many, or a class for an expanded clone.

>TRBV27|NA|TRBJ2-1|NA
CASRTGVEQFF
TGTGCCAGCCGTACGGGAGTGGAGCAGTTCTTC
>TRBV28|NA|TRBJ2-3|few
CATDVGTDTQYF
TGTGCCACCGATGTGGGGACAGATACGCAGTATTTT
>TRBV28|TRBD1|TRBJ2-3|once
CASRNRGLLDTQYF
TGTGCCAGCAGAAACAGGGGGTTATTGGATACGCAGTATTTT
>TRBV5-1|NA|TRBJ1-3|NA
CASSYRSPGNTIYF
TGCGCCAGCAGCTACCGGTCCCCTGGAAACACCATATATTTT
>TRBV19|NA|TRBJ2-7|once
CASSPRTANYEQYF
TGTGCCAGTAGTCCCCGGACAGCTAACTACGAGCAGTACTTC
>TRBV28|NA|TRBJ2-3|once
CASSFPGAGDTQYF
TGTGCCAGCAGTTTCCCAGGGGCTGGAGATACGCAGTATTTT
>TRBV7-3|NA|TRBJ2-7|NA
CASSFGVGNSYEQYF
TGTGCCAGCAGCTTTGGTGTTGGGAATTCCTACGAGCAGTACTTC
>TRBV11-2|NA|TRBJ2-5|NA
CASSSEVAQYF
TGTGCCAGCAGCTCCGAAGTGGCCCAGTACTTC
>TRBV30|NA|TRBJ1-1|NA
CAWSVGGQMNTEAFF
TGTGCCTGGAGTGTAGGGGGGCAGATGAACACTGAAGCTTTCTTT
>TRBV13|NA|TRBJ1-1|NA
CASSLVAGRGTEAFF
TGTGCCAGCAGCTTAGTGGCGGGGCGAGGCACTGAAGCTTTCTTT
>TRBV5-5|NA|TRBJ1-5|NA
CASSLSTLSNQPQHF
TGTGCCAGCAGCTTATCGACGCTTAGCAATCAGCCCCAGCATTTT
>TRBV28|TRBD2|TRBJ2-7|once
CASWGGWSYEQYF
TGTGCCAGTTGGGGGGGTTGGTCCTACGAGCAGTACTTC
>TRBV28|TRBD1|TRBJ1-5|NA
CASSVRDRMKWRVQPQHF
TGTGCCAGCAGTGTCCGGGACAGGATGAAGTGGCGCGTTCAGCCCCAGCATTTT
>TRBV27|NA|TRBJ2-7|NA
CASSLRAGTSYEQYF
TGTGCCAGCAGTTTACGCGCCGGGACTTCTTACGAGCAGTACTTC
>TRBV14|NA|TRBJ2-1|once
CASSQDRSGEQFF
TGTGCCAGCAGCCAAGATAGGAGTGGTGAGCAGTTCTTC
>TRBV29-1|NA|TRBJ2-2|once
CSVLLQTGELFF
TGCAGCGTTTTGTTACAGACCGGGGAGCTGTTTTTT
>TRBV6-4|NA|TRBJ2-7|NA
CASSPTGTGYEQYF
TGTGCCAGCAGCCCGACCGGGACTGGCTACGAGCAGTACTTC
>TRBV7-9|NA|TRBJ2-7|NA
CASSLFQGYEQYF
TGTGCCAGCAGCTTGTTCCAGGGTTACGAGCAGTACTTC